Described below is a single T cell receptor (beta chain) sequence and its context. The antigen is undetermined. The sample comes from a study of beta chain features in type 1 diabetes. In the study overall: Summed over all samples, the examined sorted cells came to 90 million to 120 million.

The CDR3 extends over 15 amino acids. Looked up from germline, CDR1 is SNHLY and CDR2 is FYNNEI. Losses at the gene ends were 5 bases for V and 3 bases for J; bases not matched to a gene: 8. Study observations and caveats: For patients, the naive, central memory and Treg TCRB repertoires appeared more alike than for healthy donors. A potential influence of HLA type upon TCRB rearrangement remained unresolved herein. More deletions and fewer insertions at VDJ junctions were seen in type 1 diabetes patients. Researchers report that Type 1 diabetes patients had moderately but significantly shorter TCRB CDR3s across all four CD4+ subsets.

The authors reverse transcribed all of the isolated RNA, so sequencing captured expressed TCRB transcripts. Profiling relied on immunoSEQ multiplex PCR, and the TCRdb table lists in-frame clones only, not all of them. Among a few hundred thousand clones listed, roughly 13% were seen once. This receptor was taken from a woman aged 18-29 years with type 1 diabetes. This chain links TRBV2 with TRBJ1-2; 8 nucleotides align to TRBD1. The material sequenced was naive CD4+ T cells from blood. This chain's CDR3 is CASSQTGELYYGYTF. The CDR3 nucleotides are TGTGCCAGCAGTCAGACAGGGGAACTTTACTATGGCTACACCTTC.